This T cell receptor beta chain was sequenced in a study of breast tumors, draining lymph nodes, adjacent tissues listed by TCRdb under 2016. Notes on the research overall: In breast cancer patients, the study compared the TCR beta repertoires of tumor, adjacent nontumor tissue and axillary lymph nodes. In human breast cancer, the study set out to evaluate how tumor, surrounding tissue and draining lymph node repertoires relate to one another and whether T cells may move between these sites.

Study-wide findings and limitations: Tumor T-cell repertoires showed less diversity than lymph node repertoires and more diversity than nontumor tissue repertoires, and tumor T-cell repertoires showed preferential V and J gene usage. A scenario in which most tumor T cells derive from the lymph node and then expand within tumor tissue was judged to be consistent with the data. The study presented the conclusion that tumor T cells originate in lymph nodes as consistent with a hypothesis, not as something directly demonstrated. Tumor and nontumor tissue repertoires were significantly more similar in luminal-like than in basal-like breast cancer.

Sequencing used an Illumina HiSeq 2000. TCR beta chain libraries were generated by multiplex PCR amplification. The amplified TCR beta chain products were analyzed by high-throughput sequencing. The public reads were reprocessed in TCRdb via fastp at Q25 and MiXCR, keeping in-frame beta chains. Rows matching on CDR3 protein sequence are summarized as one entry with the most common DNA and genes. For this sample the table gives fewer than 200,000 distinct CDR3 sequences, of which approximately 30% were detected only once. The ten biggest clones cover 3.5% to 4.5% of the sample. In regard to this clonotype: Its antigen is unknown. Given the absence of the conserved phenylalanine or tryptophan at the CDR3 end, a read error is likely.

The CDR3 is made up of 17 amino acids, end residues included. The CDR3 DNA has 51 bases and is translated from base 1. The germline V gene (reference sequence) gives CDR1 as SEHNR and CDR2 as FQNEAQ. The lymph node samples were taken from the axillary draining lymph nodes of breast cancer patients. The rearrangement joined TRBV7-9 to TRBJ2-5, with 9 central nucleotides matching TRBD2. This clonotype was sampled from a female donor with breast cancer. Some clones in this sample may be carry-over from other donors' samples. Sequencing was performed on axillary lymph node tissue. The nucleotide sequence is TGTGCCAGCAGCTTATACAGAAGGACTAGCGATCAAGAGCCCCAGTACCTC. It translates as CASSLYRRTSDQEPQYL.